Listed below are T cell receptor beta chains from one sample, sequenced in a study of graft-versus-host responses after intestinal transplantation. Repertoires were generated with immunoSEQ multiplex PCR, while TCRdb's copy carries only in-frame clones and drops some. This table has approximately 14,000 clones, roughly 69% appearing once. The sequencing used ileum tissue, collected approximately 700 days after intestinal transplantation. These receptors were collected from a human patient who received an intestinal transplant, so some T cells may come from the graft donor. The CDR3 runs from the conserved cysteine through the conserved F or W. Each record gives: J gene, clone size, V gene, D gene, CDR3 length, CDR3 DNA, CDR3 protein. D genes are given only for firm matches. Not every row has a clone size; where given, it reads once, few, many or a size class.

j_gene: TRBJ1-5; abundance: medium-sized; v_gene: TRBV6-5; d_gene: TRBD1; len: 15; CDR3nt: TGTGCCAGCAGTCTGACGACAGGGGTTAATCAGCCCCAGCATTTT; CDR3aa: CASSLTTGVNQPQHF
j_gene: TRBJ1-5; abundance: NA; v_gene: TRBV19; d_gene: NA; len: 14; CDR3nt: TGTGCCAGTAGTATAGATCTTGAGGGTCAGCCCCAGCATTTT; CDR3aa: CASSIDLEGQPQHF
j_gene: TRBJ1-2; abundance: NA; v_gene: TRBV5-6; d_gene: NA; len: 15; CDR3nt: TGTGCCAGCAGCTTACGACAGGCGTCTAACTATGGCTACACCTTC; CDR3aa: CASSLRQASNYGYTF
j_gene: TRBJ1-2; abundance: NA; v_gene: TRBV7-2; d_gene: TRBD1; len: 16; CDR3nt: TGTGCCAGCAGCATACTAGGGACAGCCAACTTAGGTGGCTACACCTTC; CDR3aa: CASSILGTANLGGYTF
j_gene: TRBJ2-7; abundance: NA; v_gene: TRBV9; d_gene: TRBD1; len: 15; CDR3nt: TGTGCCAGCAGCGTAGGGTGGACAGGCTCCTACGAGCAGTACTTC; CDR3aa: CASSVGWTGSYEQYF
j_gene: TRBJ2-7; abundance: NA; v_gene: TRBV6-5; d_gene: TRBD1; len: 14; CDR3nt: TGTGCCAGCAGGTTTGGACAGGGGTCCGACGAGCAGTACTTC; CDR3aa: CASRFGQGSDEQYF
j_gene: TRBJ1-2; abundance: NA; v_gene: TRBV4-3; d_gene: NA; len: 13; CDR3nt: TGCGCCAGCAGCCAAGATGGCGGCTATGGCTACACCTTC; CDR3aa: CASSQDGGYGYTF
j_gene: TRBJ1-3; abundance: NA; v_gene: TRBV18; d_gene: NA; len: 16; CDR3nt: TGTGCCAGCTCACCGCGGGGGGCAGAGGCTGGAAACACCATATATTTT; CDR3aa: CASSPRGAEAGNTIYF
j_gene: TRBJ2-7; abundance: NA; v_gene: TRBV9; d_gene: NA; len: 12; CDR3nt: TGTGCCAGCAGCGTTGGTGACAACGAGCAGTACTTC; CDR3aa: CASSVGDNEQYF
j_gene: TRBJ1-2; abundance: NA; v_gene: TRBV7-2; d_gene: TRBD1; len: 15; CDR3nt: TGTGCCAGCAGCTTAGCCCCTGGACAGGCGTATGGCTACACCTTC; CDR3aa: CASSLAPGQAYGYTF
j_gene: TRBJ1-2; abundance: NA; v_gene: TRBV19; d_gene: TRBD1; len: 14; CDR3nt: TGTGCCAGTAGTCCCAGGGGGAGCATCTATGGCTACACCTTC; CDR3aa: CASSPRGSIYGYTF
j_gene: TRBJ2-3; abundance: NA; v_gene: TRBV11-3; d_gene: TRBD2; len: 15; CDR3nt: TGTGCCAGCAGCTTAACCGGGACTAGCGAGGATACGCAGTATTTT; CDR3aa: CASSLTGTSEDTQYF
j_gene: TRBJ2-7; abundance: NA; v_gene: TRBV23-1; d_gene: TRBD2; len: 12; CDR3nt: TGCGCCAGCAGGACTAGCGGGGGCGAGCAGTACTTC; CDR3aa: CASRTSGGEQYF
j_gene: TRBJ1-2; abundance: NA; v_gene: TRBV27; d_gene: NA; len: 13; CDR3nt: TGTGCCAGCAGACCGGGGGGCAGCTATGGCTACACCTTC; CDR3aa: CASRPGGSYGYTF
j_gene: TRBJ2-3; abundance: NA; v_gene: TRBV30; d_gene: NA; len: 13; CDR3nt: TGTGCCTGGAGTGTAACCAGGCGTGATACGCAGTATTTT; CDR3aa: CAWSVTRRDTQYF
j_gene: TRBJ2-3; abundance: NA; v_gene: TRBV6-5; d_gene: TRBD2; len: 13; CDR3nt: TGTGCCAGCAGTTTTGTTCCTAGCGGGGGCCAGTATTTT; CDR3aa: CASSFVPSGGQYF
j_gene: TRBJ1-5; abundance: NA; v_gene: TRBV6-5; d_gene: TRBD1; len: 15; CDR3nt: TGTGCCAGCAGGTCACAGGGGAACAGCAATCAGCCCCAGCATTTT; CDR3aa: CASRSQGNSNQPQHF
j_gene: TRBJ1-1; abundance: NA; v_gene: TRBV7-9; d_gene: NA; len: 14; CDR3nt: TGTGCCAGCAGCCCGGGGTTAACGAACACTGAAGCTTTCTTT; CDR3aa: CASSPGLTNTEAFF
j_gene: TRBJ1-4; abundance: NA; v_gene: TRBV7-9; d_gene: NA; len: 15; CDR3nt: TGTGCCAGCAGCCTTTACACAGGAACTAATGAAAAACTGTTTTTT; CDR3aa: CASSLYTGTNEKLFF
j_gene: TRBJ2-3; abundance: once; v_gene: TRBV23-1; d_gene: TRBD1; len: 15; CDR3nt: TGCGCCAGCAGTCAATCGGGACAGGGCACAGATACGCAGTATTTT; CDR3aa: CASSQSGQGTDTQYF
j_gene: TRBJ1-2; abundance: NA; v_gene: TRBV27; d_gene: TRBD1; len: 16; CDR3nt: TGTGCCAGCAGTTTTGGGACAGGGGACGGAGTAATCGGCTACACCTTC; CDR3aa: CASSFGTGDGVIGYTF
j_gene: TRBJ2-5; abundance: NA; v_gene: TRBV7-9; d_gene: NA; len: 12; CDR3nt: TGTGCCAGCGGAGGGGGCGGCGAGACCCAGTACTTC; CDR3aa: CASGGGGETQYF
j_gene: TRBJ2-7; abundance: NA; v_gene: TRBV7-2; d_gene: NA; len: 15; CDR3nt: TGTGCCAGCAGCTTAGTACCAGCGAGCTCCTACGAGCAGTACTTC; CDR3aa: CASSLVPASSYEQYF
j_gene: TRBJ2-2; abundance: NA; v_gene: TRBV9; d_gene: NA; len: 16; CDR3nt: TGTGCCAGCAGCGTAGCTTGGGGGCTTAACACCGGGGAGCTGTTTTTT; CDR3aa: CASSVAWGLNTGELFF
j_gene: TRBJ2-2; abundance: NA; v_gene: TRBV5-1; d_gene: NA; len: 14; CDR3nt: TGCGCCAGCAGCTCGGGGGCGAACACCGGGGAGCTGTTTTTT; CDR3aa: CASSSGANTGELFF
j_gene: TRBJ2-1; abundance: NA; v_gene: TRBV5-8; d_gene: NA; len: 13; CDR3nt: TGTGCCAGCAGCCCGACACATTACAATGAGCAGTTCTTC; CDR3aa: CASSPTHYNEQFF
j_gene: TRBJ2-2; abundance: NA; v_gene: TRBV6-4; d_gene: TRBD2; len: 17; CDR3nt: TGTGCCAGCAGTGACTCGAGCGGGGGGGCGAACACCGGGGAGCTGTTTTTT; CDR3aa: CASSDSSGGANTGELFF
j_gene: TRBJ1-2; abundance: NA; v_gene: TRBV29-1; d_gene: TRBD1; len: 15; CDR3nt: TGCAGCGTTGATATACGGGACAGGGGTATAGATGGCTACACCTTC; CDR3aa: CSVDIRDRGIDGYTF
j_gene: TRBJ1-2; abundance: NA; v_gene: TRBV20-1; d_gene: NA; len: 11; CDR3nt: TGCAGTGCTAGTGAGCTCTATGGCTACACCTTC; CDR3aa: CSASELYGYTF
j_gene: TRBJ1-4; abundance: NA; v_gene: TRBV30; d_gene: NA; len: 14; CDR3nt: TGTGCCTCCTCCCCCGGGCAGGGTAATGAAAAACTGTTTTTT; CDR3aa: CASSPGQGNEKLFF
j_gene: TRBJ1-1; abundance: few; v_gene: TRBV7-9; d_gene: NA; len: 13; CDR3nt: TGTGCCAGCAGCCCCCCCGGAGGGGCCGAAGCTTTCTTT; CDR3aa: CASSPPGGAEAFF
j_gene: TRBJ2-7; abundance: NA; v_gene: TRBV4-1; d_gene: NA; len: 18; CDR3nt: TGCGCCAGCAGCCAGCAAGCCGAACAGGGAATTAGGGCCTACGAGCAGTACTTC; CDR3aa: CASSQQAEQGIRAYEQYF
j_gene: TRBJ2-7; abundance: few; v_gene: TRBV5-4; d_gene: NA; len: 13; CDR3nt: TGTGCCAGCAGCTTCTGGGGGGGCCACGAGCAGTACTTC; CDR3aa: CASSFWGGHEQYF
j_gene: TRBJ1-2; abundance: NA; v_gene: TRBV7-9; d_gene: TRBD1; len: 14; CDR3nt: TGTGCCAGCAGCTCGGGACAGTCTAACTATGGCTACACCTTC; CDR3aa: CASSSGQSNYGYTF
j_gene: TRBJ2-7; abundance: NA; v_gene: TRBV5-1; d_gene: NA; len: 15; CDR3nt: TGCGCCAGCAGCTGGGGGCGAGGGGCCTACGAAGAGCAGTACTTC; CDR3aa: CASSWGRGAYEEQYF
j_gene: TRBJ2-7; abundance: NA; v_gene: TRBV19; d_gene: NA; len: 14; CDR3nt: TGTGCCAGTAGTATCCAGGATTCCTCCTACGAGCAGTACTTC; CDR3aa: CASSIQDSSYEQYF
j_gene: TRBJ2-3; abundance: NA; v_gene: TRBV6-1; d_gene: NA; len: 14; CDR3nt: TGTGCCAGCTCACCCGGGACGGAGGGTAATACGCAGTATTTT; CDR3aa: CASSPGTEGNTQYF
j_gene: TRBJ1-2; abundance: NA; v_gene: TRBV30; d_gene: TRBD1; len: 17; CDR3nt: TGTGCCTGGAAGGCCCTCGGGACAGGGCCCTCTAACTATGGCTACACCTTC; CDR3aa: CAWKALGTGPSNYGYTF
j_gene: TRBJ1-2; abundance: NA; v_gene: TRBV5-1; d_gene: TRBD1; len: 15; CDR3nt: TGCGCCAGCAGCTTGGAGACAGGGTCTAACTATGGCTACACCTTC; CDR3aa: CASSLETGSNYGYTF